The 27 T cell receptor beta chains reported below all come from one sample, sequenced in a study of blood T cell repertoires in COVID-19. Using immunoSEQ multiplex PCR, the repertoire was profiled, and TCRdb retains in-frame clones only, with some absent. This sample has roughly 150,000 clones, with approximately 90% found just once. Sequencing was performed on peripheral blood. These receptors were obtained from a woman in her 40s with acute or convalescent COVID-19.

The J gene is TRBJ2-7, the V gene TRBV30; D is perhaps TRBD1 (6 bases). Germline V gives CDR1 GTSNPN, CDR2 SVGIG (reference sequence). The CDR3 loop spans 12 amino acids. V was pared by 2 bases and J by 6 bases, with 11 bases between. CDR3 bases: TGTGCCTGGAGTCCGACAGGTTCCGAGCAGTACTTC. This gives the protein CAWSPTGSEQYF.

The CDR3 reads CASNPDSGGSYNEQFF. DNA of the CDR3: TGTGCCAGCAATCCCGATAGCGGGGGCTCCTACAATGAGCAGTTCTTC. This chain joins TRBV4-2 and TRBJ2-1; 9 bases match TRBD2. Germline CDR1 LGHNA, CDR2 YNFKEQ. After removal of 7 bases from V and 0 bases from J, the junction contained 7 bases not matched to a gene. The CDR3 is 16 residues long.

The chain has TRBV27 and TRBJ1-5, with D unresolved. V lost 3 bases to trimming and J lost 0 bases, with 9 bases between them. This CDR3 contains 15 residues. Germline values: CDR1 MNHEY, CDR2 SMNVEV (reference sequence). The CDR3 nucleotides are TGTGCCAGCAGTTTTGGCAGTGATAGCAATCAGCCCCAGCATTTT. Encoded protein: CASSFGSDSNQPQHF.

This clone was counted a few times. The rearrangement joins TRBV4-2 to TRBJ2-7; TRBD2 is a possible D gene (5 bases). The germline CDR1 and CDR2 sequences are LGHNA and YNFKEQ. The CDR3 totals 14 residues. V was trimmed by 1 base and J by 0 bases, leaving 7 bases between them. The chain's CDR3 is CASSQVAGSYEQYF. CDR3 bases: TGTGCCAGCAGCCAAGTTGCGGGCTCCTACGAGCAGTACTTC.

V and J are TRBV9 and TRBJ1-1, with D possibly being TRBD1 (5 bases). V was cut by 0 bases and J by 5 bases, with 14 bases left in between. The germline V gene encodes CDR1 SGDLS and CDR2 YYNGEE. This CDR3 comprises 15 residues. The CDR3: CASSVGPGGVTEAFF. The CDR3 region has the DNA TGTGCCAGCAGCGTAGGCCCGGGAGGGGTAACTGAAGCTTTCTTT.

The V and J genes are TRBV24-1 and TRBJ1-2; 10 nucleotides align to TRBD1. V shed 4 bases, J shed 4 bases, and the junction held 8 bases outside the gene matches. There are 16 residues in the CDR3. Germline values: CDR1 KGHDR, CDR2 SFDVKD. CDR3 residues: CATSEPTGGEGYGYTF. In DNA, the CDR3 is TGTGCCACCAGTGAGCCGACAGGGGGCGAAGGCTATGGCTACACCTTC.

This clone was counted a single time. The V and J genes are TRBV27 and TRBJ2-1, with a weak D call TRBD2 (5 bases). The V end was cut by 2 bases, the J end by 7 bases, with 6 bases between. Germline CDR1 is MNHEY and CDR2 is SMNVEV (reference sequence). The CDR3 consists of 12 residues. The CDR3 nucleotides are TGTGCCAGCAGTTTAGGAGGAAATGAGCAGTTCTTC. It codes for CASSLGGNEQFF.

V is TRBV7-8 and J is TRBJ2-2; D gene unclear. V dropped 0 bases and J dropped 7 bases, with 12 bases sitting between them. There are 15 residues in the CDR3. Looked up from germline, CDR1 is SGHVS and CDR2 is FQNEAQ. CDR3 nucleotides: TGTGCCAGCAGCTTAGCGCTGAGGTTAGGCGGGGAGCTGTTTTTT. Translated: CASSLALRLGGELFF.

The genes are TRBV21-1 and TRBJ1-1; the listed D gene, TRBD1, was not tested against the DNA. TRBV21-1 is recorded as a pseudogene. CDR3 length: 15 residues. The CDR3 spells CASSTPRGGNTEAFF. CDR3 bases: TGTGCCAGCAGCACCCCACGAGGGGGCAACACTGAAGCTTTCTTT.

The rearrangement joins TRBV5-5 to TRBJ2-2, with a possible D match to TRBD1 (6 bases). The CDR3 loop spans 17 amino acids. Germline V gives CDR1 SGHKS, CDR2 YYEKEE (reference sequence). V was clipped by 5 bases and J by 4 bases, with 21 bases between them. Here the CDR3 reads CASSPDSPLGPTGELFF. CDR3 nucleotides: TGTGCCAGCAGTCCGGACAGTCCCCTGGGACCCACCGGGGAGCTGTTTTTT.

This rearrangement joins TRBV11-2 to TRBJ2-7; a possible D gene is TRBD1 (6 bases). This CDR3 is built from 12 residues. From germline, CDR1 is SGHAT and CDR2 FQNNGV. V dropped 1 base and J dropped 6 bases, with 7 bases sitting between them. In DNA form, the CDR3 reads TGTGCCAGCAGCTTAGGGGGGCCCGAGCAGTACTTC. Translation: CASSLGGPEQYF.

The genes are TRBV3-1 (or the pseudogene TRBV3-2) and TRBJ1-1; tentative D call: TRBD1 (6 bases). V was cut by 7 bases and J by 4 bases, with 16 bases left in between. The CDR3 covers 14 residues. Germline CDR1 reads LGHDT; CDR2 reads YNNKEL (reference sequence). In DNA form, the CDR3 reads TGTGCCAGCACCACGGGACAACTAGTCACTGAAGCTTTCTTT. Protein product: CASTTGQLVTEAFF.

This chain uses TRBV5-4 with TRBJ2-7, with D maybe TRBD2 (6 bases). V was shortened by 1 base and J by 4 bases, with 12 bases between the two germline ends. CDR3 length equals 14 residues. CDR1 SGHNT and CDR2 YYREEE come from the germline V gene (reference sequence). This CDR3 is CASSLRGLLYEQYF. DNA of the CDR3: TGTGCCAGCAGCTTGCGGGGACTCTTATACGAGCAGTACTTC.

The V and J genes are TRBV9 and TRBJ2-1; 10 positions agree with TRBD2. Germline assignment: CDR1 SGDLS and CDR2 YYNGEE. V was clipped by 4 bases and J by 1 base; unmatched bases: 8. The CDR3 runs 17 residues. CDR3 loop: CASSRPSGRVSYNEQFF. In DNA, the CDR3 is TGTGCCAGCAGCCGACCTAGCGGGAGAGTGTCCTACAATGAGCAGTTCTTC.

The V call is TRBV6-5, the J call TRBJ2-5, with 12 bases that match TRBD1. The CDR3 contains 14 residues. Germline V gene data show CDR1 as MNHEY and CDR2 as SVGAGI. V trimming: 6 bases; J trimming: 5 bases; junction bases outside the gene matches: 4. The CDR3 region is CASRPGQGAETQYF. The CDR3 nucleotides read TGTGCCAGCAGACCGGGACAGGGGGCGGAGACCCAGTACTTC.

CDR3 in amino acids: CASSEAGTGEEKLFF. In nucleotides, the CDR3 is TGTGCCAGCAGTGAAGCGGGGACAGGTGAAGAAAAACTGTTTTTT. V gene TRBV6-1 combines with J gene TRBJ1-4, with 8 nucleotides matching TRBD1. The trim removed 0 bases at V and 8 bases at J, leaving 5 bases unmatched. The CDR3 length is 15 residues. Germline values: CDR1 MNHNS, CDR2 SASEGT.

This chain joins TRBV11-3 and TRBJ2-7, with D maybe TRBD2 (6 bases). The CDR3 runs 15 residues. Germline V gene lookup returns CDR1 SGHNT and CDR2 YENEEA. Trimming shortened V by 3 bases and J by 3 bases, and 15 bases separated the two germline ends. DNA of the CDR3: TGTGCCAGCAGCTTGGAGGTGGAGGGCTTCTACGAGCAGTACTTC. Protein sequence: CASSLEVEGFYEQYF.

This chain links TRBV5-1 with TRBJ1-2; tentatively, D is TRBD1 (6 bases). Trimming removed 4 bases from V and 4 bases from J, with 14 bases in between. This CDR3 is 14 amino acids long. The germline V gene has CDR1 SGHRS and CDR2 YFSETQ. The CDR3 loop reads CASSTGTILYGYTF. The CDR3 DNA follows: TGCGCCAGCAGCACGGGGACAATCCTCTATGGCTACACCTTC.

The chain has TRBV3-1 (or the pseudogene TRBV3-2) and TRBJ1-6, with 9 bases matching TRBD1. This CDR3 spans 16 amino acids. V shed 4 bases, J shed 7 bases, and the junction held 8 bases outside the gene matches. Germline V gives CDR1 LGHDT, CDR2 YNNKEL (reference sequence). The CDR3 region has the DNA TGTGCCAGCAGCCGCGGAACAGGGGGCGGGAATTCACCCCTCCACTTT. This sequence encodes CASSRGTGGGNSPLHF.

Here the CDR3 DNA reads TGTGCCTGGGCCACCGGGACACCACATGAAGCTTTCTTT. It translates to CAWATGTPHEAFF. J is TRBJ1-1 and V is TRBV30, with D possibly being TRBD1 (6 bases). The ends were cut back, 5 bases at V and 7 bases at J, with 17 bases in the middle. Germline V lookup: CDR1 GTSNPN, CDR2 SVGIG (reference sequence). The CDR3 totals 13 residues.

V and J are TRBV19 and TRBJ1-4; tentatively, D is TRBD1 (5 bases). The CDR3 sequence is 16 residues long. The germline V and J ends were trimmed by 0 bases and 8 bases, with 16 bases remaining between them. Germline CDR1 is LNHDA and CDR2 is SQIVND (reference sequence). This CDR3 reads CASSIDLGQKFEKLFF. The CDR3 bases are TGTGCCAGTAGTATAGATCTGGGGCAGAAATTCGAAAAACTGTTTTTT.

Here the CDR3 reads CASSFTRDFSDTQYF. CDR3 DNA sequence: TGTGCCAGCAGCTTTACTCGGGATTTCTCAGATACGCAGTATTTT. The chain couples TRBV7-2 to TRBJ2-3, with D perhaps matching TRBD2 (5 bases). Trimming pared 3 bases from V and 4 bases from J, leaving 14 bases between. Germline V lookup: CDR1 SGHTA, CDR2 FQGNSA. The CDR3 is 15 residues long.

CDR3 region: CASSYEDRAGSPLHF. CDR3 coding DNA: TGTGCCAGCAGCTATGAAGACAGGGCGGGTTCACCCCTCCACTTT. The V gene is TRBV7-6, the J gene TRBJ1-6, with 7 positions matching TRBD1. This CDR3 is built from 15 residues. CDR1 is SGHVS, CDR2 FNYEAQ, per germline. With 4 bases clipped from V and 9 bases from J, the junction kept 9 bases outside the gene matches.

This chain uses TRBV11-2 with TRBJ2-3; D possibly corresponds to TRBD1 (6 bases). CDR1 SGHAT and CDR2 FQNNGV come from the germline V gene. This CDR3 has 15 residues. The V end was cut by 4 bases, the J end by 4 bases, with 15 bases between. In nucleotides, the CDR3 is TGTGCCAGCAGCTCATTCCAGGGGCGGTCAGATACGCAGTATTTT. Residues: CASSSFQGRSDTQYF.

The chain combines TRBV3-1 (or the pseudogene TRBV3-2) with TRBJ2-7; 14 nucleotides match TRBD2. V dropped 5 bases and J dropped 11; count of bases not matched to a gene: 14. From germline, CDR1 is LGHDT and CDR2 YNNKEL (reference sequence). This CDR3 comprises 16 residues. The CDR3 spells CASSSEGLAGAPGEYF. CDR3 in DNA: TGTGCCAGCAGCTCAGAGGGACTAGCGGGAGCCCCGGGGGAGTACTTC.

This chain links TRBV5-4 with TRBJ2-7, with a tentative D call TRBD1 (6 bases). CDR1 and CDR2 from the germline V gene are SGHNT and YYREEE (reference sequence). The V gene lost 6 bases and the J gene lost 2 bases, with 12 bases spanning the gap. The CDR3 runs 13 residues. CDR3: CASKQQGTYEQYF. The CDR3 region has the DNA TGTGCCAGCAAACAACAGGGAACCTACGAGCAGTACTTC.

The CDR3 region has the DNA TGCGCCAGCAGCTTGGTCTCGACAGGGTCGGATTCACCCCTCCACTTT. As protein: CASSLVSTGSDSPLHF. The chain combines TRBV5-1 with TRBJ1-6, with TRBD1 matching over 7 bases. Germline values: CDR1 SGHRS, CDR2 YFSETQ. The CDR3 consists of 16 residues. The J segment lost 8 bases and the V segment lost 0 bases, leaving 8 bases of the junction unmatched. The whole variable domain, remainder taken from reference TRBV5-1 and TRBJ1-6, is KAGVTQTPRYLIKTRGQQVTLSCSPISGHRSVSWYQQTPGQGLQFLFEYFSETQRNKGNFPGRFSGRQFSNSRSEMNVSTLELGDSALYLCASSLVSTGSDSPLHFGNGTRLTVT.